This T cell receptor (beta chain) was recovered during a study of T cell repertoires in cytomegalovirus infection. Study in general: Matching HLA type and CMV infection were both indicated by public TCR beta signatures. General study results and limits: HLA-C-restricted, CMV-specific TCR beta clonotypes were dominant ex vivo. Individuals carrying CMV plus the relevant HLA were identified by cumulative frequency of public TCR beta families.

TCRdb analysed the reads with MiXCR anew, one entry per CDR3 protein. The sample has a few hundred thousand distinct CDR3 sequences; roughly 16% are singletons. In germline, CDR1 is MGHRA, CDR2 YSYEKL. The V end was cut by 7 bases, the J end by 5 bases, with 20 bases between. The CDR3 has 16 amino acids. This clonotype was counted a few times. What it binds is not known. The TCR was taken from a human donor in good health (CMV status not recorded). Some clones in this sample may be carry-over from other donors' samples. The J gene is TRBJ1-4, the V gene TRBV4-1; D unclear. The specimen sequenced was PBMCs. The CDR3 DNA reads TGCGCCAGCAAGAAGGCACCTGAAGAAATAAATGAAAAACTGTTTTTT. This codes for CASKKAPEEINEKLFF.